This T cell receptor beta chain is from a study of identical twins. This CDR3 region has 16 residues. The V and J ends lost 6 bases and 2 bases, in that order; junction bases with no gene match: 12. Regarding the study as a whole: Memory repertoires showed no such pattern, whereas abundant cord blood beta clonotypes carried fewer insertions. Conclusions came from cross-sectional statistical analysis, not from following the same donors.

One entry per CDR3 protein, called by TCRdb with MiXCR from the 5' RACE reads. This table holds hundreds of thousands of distinct CDR3 sequences, 18% found once. This clonotype was counted a few times. Its antigen is unknown. This sample also appeared in a second study, on T cells expressing NK-cell markers.

The source is a woman between 18 and 29 years old in good health. V gene TRBV12-3 or TRBV12-4 combines with J gene TRBJ1-2; 7 bases match TRBD1. The specimen was PBMCs. In nucleotides, the CDR3 is TGTGCCAGCAGGCCAACTCGACAGGGCCAAAACTATGGCTACACCTTC. Translation: CASRPTRQGQNYGYTF.